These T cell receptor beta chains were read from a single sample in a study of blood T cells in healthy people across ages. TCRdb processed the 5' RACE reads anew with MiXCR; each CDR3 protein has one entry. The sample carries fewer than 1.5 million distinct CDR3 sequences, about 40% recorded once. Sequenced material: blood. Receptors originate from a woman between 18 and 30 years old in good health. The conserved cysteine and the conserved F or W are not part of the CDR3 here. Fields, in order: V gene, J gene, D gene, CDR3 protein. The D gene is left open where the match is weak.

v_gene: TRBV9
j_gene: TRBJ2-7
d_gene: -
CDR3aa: ASSVVSGGGEQY

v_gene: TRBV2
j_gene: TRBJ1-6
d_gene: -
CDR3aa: ASRGRDGGDSPLH

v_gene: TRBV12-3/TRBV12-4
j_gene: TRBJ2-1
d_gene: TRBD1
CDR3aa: ASSFVQGVNEQF

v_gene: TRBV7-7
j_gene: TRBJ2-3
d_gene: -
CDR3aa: ASSSRGDRTDTQY

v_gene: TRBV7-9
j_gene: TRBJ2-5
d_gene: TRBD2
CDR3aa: ASSLGAGGEETQY

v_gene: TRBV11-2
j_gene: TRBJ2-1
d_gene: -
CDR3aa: ASSLALLNEQF

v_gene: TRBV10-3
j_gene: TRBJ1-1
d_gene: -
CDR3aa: AISEVTGTSGAEAF

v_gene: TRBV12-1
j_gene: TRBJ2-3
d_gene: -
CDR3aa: ASSFAGQESTDTQY

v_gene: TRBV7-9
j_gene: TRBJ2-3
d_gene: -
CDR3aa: ASSLPPGSRSADTQY

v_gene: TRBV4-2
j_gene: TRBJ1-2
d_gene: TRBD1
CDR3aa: ASSQDLPGGNYGYT

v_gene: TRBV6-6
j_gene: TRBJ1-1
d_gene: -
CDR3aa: ASSFQKGGMNTEAF

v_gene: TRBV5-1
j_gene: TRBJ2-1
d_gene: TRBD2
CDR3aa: ASSPAGAYNEQF

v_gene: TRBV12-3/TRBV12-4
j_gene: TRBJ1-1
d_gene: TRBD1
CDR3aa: ASSLNRGHTEAF

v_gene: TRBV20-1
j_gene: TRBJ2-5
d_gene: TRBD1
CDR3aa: SALSSTGEHSGETQY

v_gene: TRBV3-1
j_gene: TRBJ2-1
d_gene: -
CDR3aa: ASTTTGRVMDNEQF

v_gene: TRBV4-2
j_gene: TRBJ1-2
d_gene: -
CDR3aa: ASSQDRETYYGYT

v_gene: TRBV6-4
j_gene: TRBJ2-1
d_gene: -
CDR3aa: ATQNGGAGNEQF

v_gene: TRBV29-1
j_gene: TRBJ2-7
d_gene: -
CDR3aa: SVEPQSNVGEQY

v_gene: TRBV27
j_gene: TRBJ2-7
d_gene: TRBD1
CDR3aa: ASATYSRTGGSEQY

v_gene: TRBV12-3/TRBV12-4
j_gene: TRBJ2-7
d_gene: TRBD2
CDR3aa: ASSPGVAGNYEQY

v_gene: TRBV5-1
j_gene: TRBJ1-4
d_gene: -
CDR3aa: ASSSWGGIDEKLF

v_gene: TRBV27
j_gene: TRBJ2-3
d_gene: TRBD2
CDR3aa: ASSLSPGLAGGMNTQY

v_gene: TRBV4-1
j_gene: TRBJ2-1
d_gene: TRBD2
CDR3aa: ASSHAIGGASYNEQF

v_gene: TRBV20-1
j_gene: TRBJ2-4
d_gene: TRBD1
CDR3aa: SARDRDRVQEQY

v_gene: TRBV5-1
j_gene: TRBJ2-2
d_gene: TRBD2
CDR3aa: ASSSGLAGGELF

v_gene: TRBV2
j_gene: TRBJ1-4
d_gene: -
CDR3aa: ASNAGVEKLF

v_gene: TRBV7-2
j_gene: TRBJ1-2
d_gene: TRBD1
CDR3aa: ASSHPRDRGNLYGYT

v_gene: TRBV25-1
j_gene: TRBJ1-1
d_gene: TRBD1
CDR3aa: ASSDPDRVEAF

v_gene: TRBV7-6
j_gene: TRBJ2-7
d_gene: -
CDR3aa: ASSLGPDNHYEQY

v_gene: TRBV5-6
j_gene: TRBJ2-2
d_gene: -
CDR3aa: ASSPKQGPATPGELF

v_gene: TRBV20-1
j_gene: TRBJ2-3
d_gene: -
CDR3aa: SAAAGAADTQY

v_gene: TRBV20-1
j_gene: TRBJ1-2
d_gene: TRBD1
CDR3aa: SAKLPWGTGGVNYGYT

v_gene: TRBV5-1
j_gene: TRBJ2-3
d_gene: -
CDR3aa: ASSSRLDLSTDTQY